The clone carrying this T cell receptor beta chain was seen at least ten times. Its cognate antigen is unknown. TCR alpha and beta CDR3 regions were amplified from RNA using iRepertoire nested multiplex PCR. Input was roughly 100-450 ng of tissue mRNA or PBMC total RNA. Each CDR3 protein is one row after TCRdb ran MiXCR on the multiplex PCR reads. The sample includes roughly 120,000 distinct CDR3 sequences, 20% to 25% of them seen just once. These data belong to a study of glioma-infiltrating T cells. The germline CDR1 and CDR2 sequences are KGHSH and LQKENI. Trimming took 3 bases from V and 7 from J, leaving 10 bases between them. This CDR3 has 12 residues. Study results and limitations: Above-expected tissue-blood divergence occurred in all gliomas, most in low-grade ones. Tissue and blood shared very few CDR3 sequences.

The sample comprised glioma tissue, nonneoplastic brain tissue, or PBMCs (not recorded which). The chain employs TRBV18 and TRBJ2-7; D is unclear. This receptor was obtained from a human donor with low-grade glioma or glioblastoma, undergoing nonglioma brain surgery, or in good health (not recorded which). CDR3 in amino acids: CASSPSTFEQYF. CDR3 bases: TGTGCCAGCTCACCCAGCACATTTGAGCAGTACTTC.